This TCR beta chain was captured by sequencing in a study of blood T cell repertoires in COVID-19. There are 13 residues in the CDR3. CDR1 and CDR2 (germline): WSHSY, SAAADI. V lost 6 bases and J lost 6; bases outside the gene matches: 8. Per the study methods: From reference gene primer amplification, estimates of nucleated cell counts were derived. Here immunoSEQ multiplex PCR was the method, and the copy in TCRdb shows in-frame clones only, minus some. V, J and clone size were drawn from that table, and D and trimming were deduced from the DNA. The sample yields roughly 260,000 clones, roughly 84% seen once.

The sequence was obtained from a woman between 18 and 29 years old with acute or convalescent COVID-19. The sequencing sample was made of peripheral blood. V is TRBV10-2 and J is TRBJ2-7; TRBD1 matches at 7 bases. The CDR3 DNA sequence: TGCGCCAGCAGCCCGGGACAGTTGCCCGAGCAGTACTTC. The encoded protein is CASSPGQLPEQYF.